Following are 6 T cell receptor beta chains from one sample sequenced in a study of blood T cell repertoires in COVID-19. Assay used: immunoSEQ multiplex PCR; TCRdb lists only in-frame clones, some missing. The table records over 300,000 clones, 90% of them present only once. The sequencing input was peripheral blood. These receptors all come from a man aged 18 to 29 with active or convalescent COVID-19.

The chain employs TRBV6-2 or TRBV6-3 and TRBJ2-7; TRBD1 matches at 8 bases. Germline V gene sequence: CDR1 MNHEY, CDR2 SVGEGT. J was trimmed by 0 bases and V by 6 bases; bases with no gene match: 7. The CDR3 runs to 15 residues. The CDR3 sequence is CASSFRTGPSYEQYF. In DNA, the CDR3 is TGTGCCAGCAGCTTCCGGACAGGGCCCTCCTACGAGCAGTACTTC.

The chain joins TRBV4-3 to TRBJ2-3, with TRBD1 matching over 7 bases. CDR3 length: 14 amino acids. V was pared by 4 bases and J by 6 bases, with 7 bases of the junction left unmatched. The germline V gene has CDR1 LGHNA and CDR2 YSLEER. The CDR3 DNA is TGCGCCAGCAGCCTCAACAGGGGTCGGGATACGCAGTATTTT. This codes for CASSLNRGRDTQYF.

The chain combines TRBV28 with TRBJ2-3; maybe TRBD1 (5 bases). This CDR3 has 14 residues. CDR1 and CDR2 from the germline V gene are MDHEN and SYDVKM. Trimming took off 5 bases at V and 0 bases at J, with 9 bases between the two ends. CDR3 amino acids: CASSGASSTDTQYF. In nucleotides, the CDR3 is TGTGCCAGCAGTGGGGCGTCTAGCACAGATACGCAGTATTTT.

The chain recombines TRBV6-5 with TRBJ1-4; 7 bases fit TRBD1. Trimming cost V 10 bases and J 4 bases; bases outside gene matches: 12. This CDR3 spans 15 amino acids. Per the germline V gene, CDR1 is MNHEY and CDR2 is SVGAGI. CDR3 loop: CATLSGGGYNEKLFF. The CDR3 coding sequence is TGTGCCACCCTATCAGGAGGGGGCTATAATGAAAAACTGTTTTTT.

V and J are TRBV3-1 (or the pseudogene TRBV3-2) and TRBJ2-3; 8 bases match TRBD1. The CDR3 length is 15 residues. J gave up 1 base and V 3 bases, and 3 bases lay outside the gene matches. Germline V CDR1 and CDR2: LGHDT, YNNKEL (reference sequence). DNA of the CDR3: TGTGCCAGCAGCCAGTGGGACAGGCGCACAGATACGCAGTATTTT. Protein product: CASSQWDRRTDTQYF.

The V gene is TRBV19, the J gene TRBJ2-1, with D possibly matching TRBD1 (5 bases). This CDR3 has 16 residues. The V end lost 7 bases, the J end lost 9 bases, and 25 bases lay between the germline ends. Germline lookup yields CDR1 LNHDA and CDR2 SQIVND (reference sequence). Written as DNA, the CDR3 is TGTGCCAGTACCCTCCGGCAGGGATCGGTCGAGTTTGAGCAGTTCTTC. Translation gives CASTLRQGSVEFEQFF.